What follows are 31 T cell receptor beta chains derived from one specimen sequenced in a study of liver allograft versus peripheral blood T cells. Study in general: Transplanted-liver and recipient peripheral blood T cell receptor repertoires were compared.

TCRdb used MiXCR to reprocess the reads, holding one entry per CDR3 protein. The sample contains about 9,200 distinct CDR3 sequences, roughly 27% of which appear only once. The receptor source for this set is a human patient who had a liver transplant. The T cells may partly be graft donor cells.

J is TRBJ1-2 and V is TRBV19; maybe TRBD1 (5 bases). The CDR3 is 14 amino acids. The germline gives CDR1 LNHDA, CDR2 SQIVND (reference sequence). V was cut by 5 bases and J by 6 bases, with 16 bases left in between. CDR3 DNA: TGTGCCAGTAGTGACCCGGGACCCGAGAATGGCTACACCTTC. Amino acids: CASSDPGPENGYTF.

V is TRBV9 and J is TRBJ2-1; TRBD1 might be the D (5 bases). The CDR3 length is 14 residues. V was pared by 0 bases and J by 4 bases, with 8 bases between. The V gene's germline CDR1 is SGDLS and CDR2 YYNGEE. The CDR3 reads CASSVGTRYNEQFF. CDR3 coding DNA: TGTGCCAGCAGCGTAGGGACAAGATACAATGAGCAGTTCTTC. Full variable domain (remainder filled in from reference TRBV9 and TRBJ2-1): DSGVTQTPKHLITATGQRVTLRCSPRSGDLSVYWYQQSLDQGLQFLIQYYNGEERAKGNILERFSAQQFPDLHSELNLSSLELGDSALYFCASSVGTRYNEQFFGPGTRLTVL.

The CDR3 region has the DNA TGTGCCAGCAGCTTGCTAGTTAATGAGCAGTTCTTC. Translated: CASSLLVNEQFF. The rearrangement links TRBV5-6 to TRBJ2-1, with unresolved D. Germline V CDR1 and CDR2: SGHDT, YYEEEE. CDR3 size: 12 residues. The ends were cut back, 1 base at V and 7 bases at J, with 6 bases in the middle. Based on the CDR3 plus reference TRBV5-6 and TRBJ2-1, the full variable domain is DAGVTQSPTHLIKTRGQQVTLRCSPKSGHDTVSWYQQALGQGPQFIFQYYEEEERQRGNFPDRFSGHQFPNYSSELNVNALLLGDSALYLCASSLLVNEQFFGPGTRLTVL.

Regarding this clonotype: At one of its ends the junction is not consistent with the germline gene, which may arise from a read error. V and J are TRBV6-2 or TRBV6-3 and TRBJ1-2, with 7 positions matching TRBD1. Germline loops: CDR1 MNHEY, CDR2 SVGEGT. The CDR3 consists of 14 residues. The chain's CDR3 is CASSERTGGYGYTF. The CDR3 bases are TGCGCCAGCAGTGAGCGGACAGGAGGTTACGGCTACACCTTC.

CDR3 loop: CASRDRERGWTEAFF. CDR3 nucleotides: TGTGCCAGCAGGGACCGGGAAAGGGGGTGGACTGAAGCTTTCTTT. The V call is TRBV6-1, the J call TRBJ1-1, with D maybe TRBD1 (6 bases). V was shortened by 6 bases and J by 5 bases, with 19 bases between the two germline ends. CDR1 and CDR2 from the germline V gene are MNHNS and SASEGT. CDR3 size: 15 residues.

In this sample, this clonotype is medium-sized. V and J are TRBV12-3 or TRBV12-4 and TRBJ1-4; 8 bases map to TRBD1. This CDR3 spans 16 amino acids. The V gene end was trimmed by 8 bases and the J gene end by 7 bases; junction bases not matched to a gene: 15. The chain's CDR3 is CASRWDRLVRGEKLFF. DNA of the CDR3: TGTGCCAGCCGGTGGGACAGGCTCGTCAGGGGTGAAAAACTGTTTTTT.

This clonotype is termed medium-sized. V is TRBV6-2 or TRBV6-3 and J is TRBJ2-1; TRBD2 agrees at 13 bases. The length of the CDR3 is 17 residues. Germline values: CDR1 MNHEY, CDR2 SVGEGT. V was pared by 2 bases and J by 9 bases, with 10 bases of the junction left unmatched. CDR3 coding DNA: TGTGCCAGCAGTTACCGACTAGCGGGAGGACAGCATGGTGAGCAGTTCTTC. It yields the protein CASSYRLAGGQHGEQFF.

The CDR3 reads CASSLTGGNQPQHF. In DNA, the CDR3 is TGCGCCAGCAGCTTGACAGGGGGCAATCAGCCCCAGCATTTT. The rearrangement uses TRBV5-1 and TRBJ1-5; 7 nucleotides match TRBD1. Germline V gene sequence: CDR1 SGHRS, CDR2 YFSETQ. The CDR3 sequence is 14 residues long. After removal of 1 base from V and 2 bases from J, the junction contained 0 bases not matched to a gene.

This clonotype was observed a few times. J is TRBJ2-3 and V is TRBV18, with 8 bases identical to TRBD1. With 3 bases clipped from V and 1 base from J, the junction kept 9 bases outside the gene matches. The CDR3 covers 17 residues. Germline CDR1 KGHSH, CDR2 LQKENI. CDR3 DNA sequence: TGTGCCAGCTCACCCCCCTCGGACAGGGTTGGCACAGATACGCAGTATTTT. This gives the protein CASSPPSDRVGTDTQYF.

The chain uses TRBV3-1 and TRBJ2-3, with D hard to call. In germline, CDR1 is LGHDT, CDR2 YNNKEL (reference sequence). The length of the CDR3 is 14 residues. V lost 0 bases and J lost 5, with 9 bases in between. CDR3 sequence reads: CASSQDPARDTQYF. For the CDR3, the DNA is TGTGCCAGCAGCCAAGATCCAGCTAGAGATACGCAGTATTTT.

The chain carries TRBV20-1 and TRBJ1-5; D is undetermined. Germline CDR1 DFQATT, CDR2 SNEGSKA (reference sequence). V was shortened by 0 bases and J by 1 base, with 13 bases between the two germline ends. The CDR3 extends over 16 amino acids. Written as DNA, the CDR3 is TGCAGTGCTAGAGATGGGTCAAATCCGAGCAATCAGCCCCAGCATTTT. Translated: CSARDGSNPSNQPQHF.

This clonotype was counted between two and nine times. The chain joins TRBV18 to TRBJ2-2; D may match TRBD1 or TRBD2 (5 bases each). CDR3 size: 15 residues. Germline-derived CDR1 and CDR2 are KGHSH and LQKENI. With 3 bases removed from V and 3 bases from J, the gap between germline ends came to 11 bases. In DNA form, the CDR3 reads TGTGCCAGCTCACCTCTAGTGGGGGACACCGGGGAGCTGTTTTTT. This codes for CASSPLVGDTGELFF.

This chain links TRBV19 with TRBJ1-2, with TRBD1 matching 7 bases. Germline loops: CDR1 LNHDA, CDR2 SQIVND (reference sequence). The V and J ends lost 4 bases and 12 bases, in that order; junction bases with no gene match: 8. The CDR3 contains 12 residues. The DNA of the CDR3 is TGTGCCAGTAGTAACACGGGACAGAGGCACACCTTC. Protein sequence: CASSNTGQRHTF.

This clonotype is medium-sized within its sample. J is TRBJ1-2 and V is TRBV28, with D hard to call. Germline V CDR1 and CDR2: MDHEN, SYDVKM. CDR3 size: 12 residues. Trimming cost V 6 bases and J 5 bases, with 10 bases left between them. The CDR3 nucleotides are TGTGCCAGCAGGGGAGGTGCTTATGGCTACACCTTC. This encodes CASRGGAYGYTF.

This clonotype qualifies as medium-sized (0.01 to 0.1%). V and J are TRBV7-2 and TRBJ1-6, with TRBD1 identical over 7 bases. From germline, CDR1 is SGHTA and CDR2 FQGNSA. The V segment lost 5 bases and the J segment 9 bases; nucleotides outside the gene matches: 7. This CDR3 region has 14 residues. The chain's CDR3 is CASSIVDRSSPLHF. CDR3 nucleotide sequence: TGTGCCAGCAGCATCGTGGACAGGAGTTCACCCCTCCACTTT.

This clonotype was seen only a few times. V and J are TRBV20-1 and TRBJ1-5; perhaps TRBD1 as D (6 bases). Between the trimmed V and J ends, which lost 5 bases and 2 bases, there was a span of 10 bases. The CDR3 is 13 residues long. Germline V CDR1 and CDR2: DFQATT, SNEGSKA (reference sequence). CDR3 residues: CSAAGVGNQPQHF. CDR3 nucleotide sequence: TGCAGTGCTGCAGGGGTGGGCAATCAGCCCCAGCATTTT.

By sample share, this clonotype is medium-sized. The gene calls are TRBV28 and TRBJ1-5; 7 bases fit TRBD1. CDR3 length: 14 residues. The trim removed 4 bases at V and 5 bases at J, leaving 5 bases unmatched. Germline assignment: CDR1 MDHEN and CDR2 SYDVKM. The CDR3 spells CASSSETGYQPQHF. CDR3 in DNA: TGTGCCAGCAGTTCTGAGACAGGGTATCAGCCCCAGCATTTT.

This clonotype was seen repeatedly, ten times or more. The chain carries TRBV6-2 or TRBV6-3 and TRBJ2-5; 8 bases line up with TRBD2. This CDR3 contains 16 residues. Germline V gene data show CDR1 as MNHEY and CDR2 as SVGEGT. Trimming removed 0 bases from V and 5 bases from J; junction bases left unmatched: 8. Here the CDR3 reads CASSYSKAGARETQYF. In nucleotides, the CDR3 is TGTGCCAGCAGTTACTCAAAAGCGGGGGCGAGGGAGACCCAGTACTTC.

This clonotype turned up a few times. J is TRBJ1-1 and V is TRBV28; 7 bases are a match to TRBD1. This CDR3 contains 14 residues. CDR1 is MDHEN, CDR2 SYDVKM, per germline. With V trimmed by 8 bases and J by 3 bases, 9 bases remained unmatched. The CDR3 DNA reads TGTGCCAGCTCTCTCGGGACAGTCTACACTGAAGCTTTCTTT. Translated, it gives CASSLGTVYTEAFF.

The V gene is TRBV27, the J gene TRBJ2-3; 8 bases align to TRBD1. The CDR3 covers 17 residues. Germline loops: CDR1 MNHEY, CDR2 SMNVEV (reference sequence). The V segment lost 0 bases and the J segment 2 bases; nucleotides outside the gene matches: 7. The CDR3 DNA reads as TGTGCCAGCAGTTTATCTCGATGGGGACAGGTCACAGATACGCAGTATTTT. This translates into CASSLSRWGQVTDTQYF.

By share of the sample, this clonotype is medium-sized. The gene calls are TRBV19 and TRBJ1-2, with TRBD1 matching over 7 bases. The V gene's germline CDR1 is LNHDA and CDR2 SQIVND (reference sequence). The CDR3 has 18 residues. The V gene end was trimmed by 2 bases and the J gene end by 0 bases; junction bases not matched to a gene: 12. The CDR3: CASSIQSTVGTANYGYTF. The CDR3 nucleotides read TGTGCCAGTAGTATACAGTCTACGGTTGGGACAGCTAACTATGGCTACACCTTC. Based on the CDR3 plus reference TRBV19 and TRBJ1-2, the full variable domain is DGGITQSPKYLFRKEGQNVTLSCEQNLNHDAMYWYRQDPGQGLRLIYYSQIVNDFQKGDIAEGYSVSREKKESFPLTVTSAQKNPTAFYLCASSIQSTVGTANYGYTFGSGTRLTVV.

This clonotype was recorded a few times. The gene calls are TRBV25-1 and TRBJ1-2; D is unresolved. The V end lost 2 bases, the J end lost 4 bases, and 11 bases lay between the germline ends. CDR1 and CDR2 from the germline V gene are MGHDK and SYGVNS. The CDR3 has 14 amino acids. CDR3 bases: TGTGCCAGCAGTGAAGAGATAGGCGTCTATGGCTACACCTTC. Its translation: CASSEEIGVYGYTF.

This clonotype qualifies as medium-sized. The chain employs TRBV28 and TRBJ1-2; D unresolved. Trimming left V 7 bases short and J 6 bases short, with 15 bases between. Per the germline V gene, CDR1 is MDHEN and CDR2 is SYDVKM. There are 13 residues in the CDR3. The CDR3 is CASTNSGVHGYTF. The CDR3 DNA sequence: TGTGCCAGCACCAACTCCGGGGTCCATGGCTACACCTTC.

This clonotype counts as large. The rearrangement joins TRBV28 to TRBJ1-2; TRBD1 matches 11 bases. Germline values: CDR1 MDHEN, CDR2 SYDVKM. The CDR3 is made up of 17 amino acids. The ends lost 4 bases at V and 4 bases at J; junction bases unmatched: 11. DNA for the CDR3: TGTGCCAGCAGTTACCAAAGGACAGGGGGCCTCGGCTATGGCTACACCTTC. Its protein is CASSYQRTGGLGYGYTF.

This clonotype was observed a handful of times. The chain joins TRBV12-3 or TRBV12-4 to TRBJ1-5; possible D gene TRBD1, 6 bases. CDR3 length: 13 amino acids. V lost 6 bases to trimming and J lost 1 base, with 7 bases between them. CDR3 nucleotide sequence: TGTGCCAGCAGCCAGGGGAGCAATCAGCCCCAGCATTTT. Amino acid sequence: CASSQGSNQPQHF.

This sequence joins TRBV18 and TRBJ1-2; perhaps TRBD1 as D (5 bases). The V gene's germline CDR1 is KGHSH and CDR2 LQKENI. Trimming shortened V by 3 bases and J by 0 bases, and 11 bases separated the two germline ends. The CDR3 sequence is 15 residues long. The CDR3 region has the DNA TGTGCCAGCTCACCCCAGGGACCGACTAACTATGGCTACACCTTC. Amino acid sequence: CASSPQGPTNYGYTF.

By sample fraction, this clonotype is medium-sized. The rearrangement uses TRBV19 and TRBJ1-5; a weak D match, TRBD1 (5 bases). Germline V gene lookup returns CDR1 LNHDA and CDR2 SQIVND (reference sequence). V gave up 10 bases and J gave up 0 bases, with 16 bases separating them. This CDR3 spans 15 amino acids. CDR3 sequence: CATDPGGFSNQPQHF. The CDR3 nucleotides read TGTGCCACCGACCCGGGGGGTTTTAGCAATCAGCCCCAGCATTTT.

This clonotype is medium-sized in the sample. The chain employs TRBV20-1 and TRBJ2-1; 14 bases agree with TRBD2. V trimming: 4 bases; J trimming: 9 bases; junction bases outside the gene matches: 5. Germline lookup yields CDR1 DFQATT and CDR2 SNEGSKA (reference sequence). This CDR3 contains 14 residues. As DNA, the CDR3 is TGCAGTGCTAAGCCGGGACTAGCGGGAGCTGAGCAGTTCTTC. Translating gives CSAKPGLAGAEQFF.

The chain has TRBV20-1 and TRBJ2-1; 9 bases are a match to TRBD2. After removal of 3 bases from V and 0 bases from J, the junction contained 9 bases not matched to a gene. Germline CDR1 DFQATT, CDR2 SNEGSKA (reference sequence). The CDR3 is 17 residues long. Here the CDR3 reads CSASYLAGIFSYNEQFF. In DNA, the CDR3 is TGCAGTGCTAGTTACCTAGCGGGAATCTTCTCCTACAATGAGCAGTTCTTC.

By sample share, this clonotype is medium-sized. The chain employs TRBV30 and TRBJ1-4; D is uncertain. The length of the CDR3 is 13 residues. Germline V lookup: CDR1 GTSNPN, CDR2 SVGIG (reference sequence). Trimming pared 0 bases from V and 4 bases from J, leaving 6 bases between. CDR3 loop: CAWSVRYNEKLFF. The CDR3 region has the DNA TGTGCCTGGAGTGTGAGATATAATGAAAAACTGTTTTTT.

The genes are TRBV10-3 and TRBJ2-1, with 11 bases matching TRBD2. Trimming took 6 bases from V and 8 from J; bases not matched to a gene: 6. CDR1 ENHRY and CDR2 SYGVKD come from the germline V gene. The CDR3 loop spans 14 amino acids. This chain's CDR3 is CAIRGGTSGDEQFF. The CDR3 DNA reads TGTGCCATCAGGGGAGGGACTAGCGGCGATGAGCAGTTCTTC.